These 15 T cell receptor beta chains were sequenced from one sample in a study of Ad26.COV2.S vaccination and SARS-CoV-2 variants. TCRdb keeps only in-frame clones here, not all; method: immunoSEQ multiplex PCR. The sample lists 400,000 to 500,000 clones, approximately 87% occurring once. Treatment: approximately 18 received Ad26.COV2.S at low or high dose, single or two shots; 5 received placebo; per-sample allocation not given. Samples were taken on day 63 after the first vaccine or placebo injection. The sample here was peripheral blood, taken in a trial of Ad26.COV2.S vaccine versus placebo. The receptors here all came from a person between 18 and 59 years old who received the Ad26.COV2.S COVID-19 vaccine or a placebo.

The gene calls are TRBV12-3 or TRBV12-4 and TRBJ2-1; D uncertain. The CDR3 is 11 amino acids. V shed 2 bases and J shed 8 bases, with 4 bases lying between them. CDR3 sequence (DNA): TGTGCCAGCAGTTTATACTATGAGCAGTTCTTC. Translation: CASSLYYEQFF.

The chain uses TRBV5-5 and TRBJ2-4; TRBD1 agrees at 10 bases. J gave up 8 bases and V 4 bases, and 6 bases lay outside the gene matches. CDR1 is SGHKS and CDR2 is YYEKEE in the germline V gene (reference sequence). The CDR3 extends over 14 amino acids. The CDR3 here is CASSLGQGTDIQYF. The CDR3 nucleotides read TGTGCCAGCAGCCTGGGACAGGGGACGGACATTCAGTACTTC.

This clone showed up just once. The chain recombines TRBV19 with TRBJ2-2, with TRBD1 as a possible D gene (5 bases). Per germline, CDR1 LNHDA and CDR2 SQIVND (reference sequence). This CDR3 has 16 residues. V was pared by 7 bases and J by 4 bases, with 19 bases between. CDR3 nucleotides: TGTGCCAGTACCACGCCCGGCAGGGTTAGCACCGGGGAGCTGTTTTTT. Amino acid sequence: CASTTPGRVSTGELFF.

The chain carries TRBV6-5 and TRBJ2-2; no clear D. Germline V lookup: CDR1 MNHEY, CDR2 SVGAGI. Trimming removed 2 bases at V and 3 bases at J, with 4 bases between. CDR3 length: 13 amino acids. CDR3 nucleotides: TGTGCCAGCAGTTACAGATACACCGGGGAGCTGTTTTTT. It yields the protein CASSYRYTGELFF.

The chain links TRBV3-1 (or the pseudogene TRBV3-2) to TRBJ1-2, with 7 bases fitting TRBD1. This CDR3 has 16 residues. CDR1 is LGHDT, CDR2 YNNKEL, per germline (reference sequence). Germline trimming cut 0 bases from V and 8 bases from J; bases unmatched to any gene: 12. The CDR3 sequence is CASSQDGDSNLGGYTF. The DNA for the CDR3 is TGTGCCAGCAGCCAAGATGGGGACAGTAACTTGGGGGGCTACACCTTC.

This clone was detected only a few times. The chain uses TRBV6-2 or TRBV6-3 and TRBJ1-4; tentative D call: TRBD1 (6 bases). The V end lost 5 bases, the J end lost 5 bases, and 15 bases lay between the germline ends. CDR1 MNHEY and CDR2 SVGEGT come from the germline V gene. The CDR3 has 15 amino acids. The chain's CDR3 is CASSNPTGLNEKLFF. Here the CDR3 DNA reads TGTGCCAGCAGTAACCCAACAGGGCTCAATGAAAAACTGTTTTTT.

The chain recombines TRBV27 with TRBJ1-2; D ambiguous. The germline V and J ends were trimmed by 10 bases and 2 bases, with 17 bases remaining between them. In germline, CDR1 is MNHEY, CDR2 SMNVEV (reference sequence). CDR3 size: 14 residues. CDR3 nucleotide sequence: TGTGCCACCGGCCCAAAATTATCGAACTATGGCTACACCTTC. It codes for CATGPKLSNYGYTF.

This clone was observed a handful of times. The chain joins TRBV28 to TRBJ1-5, with a weak D call TRBD1 (5 bases). With 11 bases removed from V and 6 bases from J, the gap between germline ends came to 20 bases. Per the germline V gene, CDR1 is MDHEN and CDR2 is SYDVKM. The CDR3 runs 14 residues. The CDR3 DNA reads TGTGCCGCGGGGGGGTACAGGTTATCTCAGCCCCAGCATTTT. Translation: CAAGGYRLSQPQHF.

The V and J genes are TRBV28 and TRBJ2-2; 11 bases agree with TRBD2. The CDR3 is 18 residues long. Germline trimming cut 3 bases from V and 1 base from J; bases unmatched to any gene: 7. Germline CDR1 and CDR2: MDHEN and SYDVKM. CDR3 amino acids: CASSLSLAGGLNTGELFF. CDR3 nucleotides: TGTGCCAGCAGTTTGTCGCTAGCGGGGGGATTGAACACCGGGGAGCTGTTTTTT.

J is TRBJ2-3 and V is TRBV5-1; a possible D gene is TRBD2 (6 bases). Germline V gene data show CDR1 as SGHRS and CDR2 as YFSETQ. The CDR3 loop spans 13 amino acids. V lost 4 bases and J 3 bases, leaving 9 bases between the germline ends. The DNA for the CDR3 is TGCGCCAGCAGCCTCCGGGAGACAGATACGCAGTATTTT. Its protein product is CASSLRETDTQYF.

The chain carries TRBV19 and TRBJ1-5; D perhaps matches TRBD1 (6 bases). Germline values: CDR1 LNHDA, CDR2 SQIVND (reference sequence). Trimming cost V 3 bases and J 1 base, with 7 bases left between them. The CDR3 is 14 residues long. Written as DNA, the CDR3 is TGTGCCAGTAGTATTGGACAGAGCAATCAGCCCCAGCATTTT. Protein: CASSIGQSNQPQHF.

The rearrangement links TRBV7-9 to TRBJ2-7, with D maybe TRBD1 (6 bases). The CDR3 spans 13 residues. In germline, CDR1 is SEHNR, CDR2 FQNEAQ (reference sequence). Trimming stripped 8 bases from V and 4 bases from J, with 15 bases between. CDR3 in DNA: TGTGCCAGCCTGTCGACCAGGGGTTACGAGCAGTACTTC. This encodes CASLSTRGYEQYF.

This clone was detected a few times. The V and J genes are TRBV3-1 (or the pseudogene TRBV3-2) and TRBJ2-5, with no clear D. The V end lost 0 bases, the J end lost 2 bases, and 10 bases lay between the germline ends. CDR1 LGHDT and CDR2 YNNKEL come from the germline V gene (reference sequence). CDR3 size: 15 residues. The CDR3, as DNA: TGTGCCAGCAGCCAAGATGCAGGCTTACAAGAGACCCAGTACTTC. It translates to CASSQDAGLQETQYF.

The rearrangement links TRBV19 to TRBJ2-1; D is possibly TRBD2 (5 bases). Germline V gene data show CDR1 as LNHDA and CDR2 as SQIVND (reference sequence). This CDR3 contains 14 residues. V lost 7 bases and J 9 bases, leaving 19 bases between the germline ends. CDR3 DNA sequence: TGTGCCAGTATGGATCATCGGGGTGGGAGTGAGCAGTTCTTC. Translated, it gives CASMDHRGGSEQFF.

The rearrangement links TRBV7-9 to TRBJ1-1; the D gene is possibly TRBD1 (6 bases). The CDR3 is 14 amino acids. Germline CDR1 SEHNR, CDR2 FQNEAQ (reference sequence). The ends were cut back, 5 bases at V and 3 bases at J, with 13 bases in the middle. DNA of the CDR3: TGTGCCAGCAGCACGATACAGGGATACACTGAAGCTTTCTTT. Translating it yields CASSTIQGYTEAFF.